This TCR beta chain is drawn from a study of cytomegalovirus exposure and HLA in healthy donors. A word on this clone: Its antigen is still unknown.

The protocol was immunoSEQ multiplex PCR, while the TCRdb copy is restricted to in-frame clones and leaves out a portion. The table has about 120,000 clones, roughly 84% seen once. Trimming cost V 4 bases and J 5 bases; bases outside gene matches: 8. The CDR3 is 16 residues long. Germline lookup yields CDR1 SGHRS and CDR2 YFSETQ. Study results and caveats: The classifier, whose performance was assessed in both the original and validation cohorts, reportedly diagnosed cytomegalovirus status with high specificity and sensitivity.

The origin of this receptor is a woman in her twenties or thirties in good health and CMV-seronegative. The gene calls are TRBV5-1 and TRBJ2-7; 14 positions agree with TRBD2. Sequenced input: PBMCs. The CDR3 loop reads CASSPGGTSGGHEQYF. The CDR3 region has the DNA TGCGCCAGCAGCCCGGGCGGGACTAGCGGGGGCCACGAGCAGTACTTC.